This TCR beta chain was retrieved from a study of cytomegalovirus exposure and HLA in healthy donors. Study-level results: It was reported that the classifier diagnosed cytomegalovirus status with high specificity and sensitivity in both the original and validation cohorts. The study designated 164 TCR beta chains cytomegalovirus-associated.

Note on this clone: The antigen is undetermined.

The CDR3 has 15 amino acids. The germline V gene encodes CDR1 SGHDT and CDR2 YYEEEE. Trimming cost V 0 bases and J 0 bases, with 7 bases left between them. Some clones are missing from TCRdb's copy, which holds only in-frame ones; the method was immunoSEQ multiplex PCR. The sample has about 160,000 clones, more than 70% seen once. The sample consisted of PBMCs. The source of this sequence is a man aged 18 to 30 in good health and CMV-seronegative. V and J are TRBV5-6 and TRBJ1-3; D is unclear. CDR3 in DNA: TGTGCCAGCAGCTTGGTGGGGAGCTCTGGAAACACCATATATTTT. Protein: CASSLVGSSGNTIYF. Full variable domain (rest looked up from reference TRBV5-6 and TRBJ1-3): DAGVTQSPTHLIKTRGQQVTLRCSPKSGHDTVSWYQQALGQGPQFIFQYYEEEERQRGNFPDRFSGHQFPNYSSELNVNALLLGDSALYLCASSLVGSSGNTIYFGEGSWLTVV.